This entry concerns a single T cell receptor (beta chain). The antigen remains undetermined. This entry comes from a study of T-cell memory formation after mild COVID-19. Findings and caveats of the study: Several responding clones turned up in pre-infection memory, indicating that cross-reactive memory may have taken part. A second wave expanding day 15 to 37 was CD4+-biased; contracting clones were balanced. Among CD4+ contracting clones, most were CM and EM, and CD8+ ones EMRA.

TCRdb called the 5' RACE reads again in MiXCR, with one record for every CDR3 protein. The table lists under 90,000 distinct CDR3 sequences, approximately 15% of them singletons, with 25% to 35% in the top ten. The germline CDR1 and CDR2 sequences are MGHDK and SYGVNS. This CDR3 has 13 residues. V gave up 4 bases and J gave up 7 bases; unmatched junction bases: 7. The material sequenced was PBMCs or a T cell subset sorted from them (not recorded which). The origin of this receptor is an adult woman who had mild COVID-19 (a few samples of this study predate the infection). Cell type and time point are not known. The chain links TRBV25-1 to TRBJ2-7; 7 positions agree with TRBD1. The CDR3 is CASSVLTGDEQYF. CDR3 sequence (DNA): TGTGCCAGCAGTGTTCTCACAGGGGATGAGCAGTACTTC.